The 2 T cell receptor beta chains given below trace back to one sample, sequenced in a study of somatic mutations in cytotoxic T cells in rheumatoid arthritis. TCRdb's table, derived via immunoSEQ multiplex PCR, lists solely in-frame clones and lacks some. The top ten clones hold roughly 22% of a sample with around 15,000 clones, nearly 80% of them seen once. Sequencing input: CD8+ T cells sorted from blood. Every receptor here comes from an adult with rheumatoid arthritis.

This sequence joins TRBV5-1 and TRBJ2-5; the match to TRBD2 covers 8 bases. J gave up 6 bases and V 0 bases, and 16 bases lay outside the gene matches. The CDR3 extends over 18 amino acids. Germline V gives CDR1 SGHRS, CDR2 YFSETQ. CDR3 in DNA: TGCGCCAGCAGCTTGGGATACCTCACAGCGGGAGTGGGACAGACCCAGTACTTC. Its translation is CASSLGYLTAGVGQTQYF.

The sample holds a few counts of this clone. At the DNA level, this CDR3 is encoded by other sequences in the same sample as well. The chain employs TRBV7-9 and TRBJ1-1; D is perhaps TRBD1 (5 bases). Germline V gives CDR1 SEHNR, CDR2 FQNEAQ (reference sequence). The CDR3 has 12 residues. Trimming took 5 bases from V and 5 from J, leaving 9 bases between them. The CDR3 region has the DNA TGTGCCAGCAGCCCCGGGGGTACTGAAGCTTTCTTT. As protein: CASSPGGTEAFF. The whole variable domain, filled in from reference TRBV7-9 and TRBJ1-1, reads DTGVSQNPRHKITKRGQNVTFRCDPISEHNRLYWYRQTLGQGPEFLTYFQNEAQLEKSRLLSDRFSAERPKGSFSTLEIQRTEQGDSAMYLCASSPGGTEAFFGQGTRLTVV.